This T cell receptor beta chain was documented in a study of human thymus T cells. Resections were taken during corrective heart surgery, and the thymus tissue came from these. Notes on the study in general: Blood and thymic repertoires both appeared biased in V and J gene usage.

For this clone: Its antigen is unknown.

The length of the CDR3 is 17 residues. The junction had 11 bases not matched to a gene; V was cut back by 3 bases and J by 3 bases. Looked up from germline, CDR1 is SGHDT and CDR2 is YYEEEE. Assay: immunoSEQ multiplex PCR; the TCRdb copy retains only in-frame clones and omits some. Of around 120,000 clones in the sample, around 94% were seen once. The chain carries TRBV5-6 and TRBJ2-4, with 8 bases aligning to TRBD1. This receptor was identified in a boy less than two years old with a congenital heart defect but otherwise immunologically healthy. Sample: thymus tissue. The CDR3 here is CASSSQPPDRGKNIQYF. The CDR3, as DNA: TGTGCCAGCAGCTCGCAACCTCCCGACAGGGGCAAAAACATTCAGTACTTC.